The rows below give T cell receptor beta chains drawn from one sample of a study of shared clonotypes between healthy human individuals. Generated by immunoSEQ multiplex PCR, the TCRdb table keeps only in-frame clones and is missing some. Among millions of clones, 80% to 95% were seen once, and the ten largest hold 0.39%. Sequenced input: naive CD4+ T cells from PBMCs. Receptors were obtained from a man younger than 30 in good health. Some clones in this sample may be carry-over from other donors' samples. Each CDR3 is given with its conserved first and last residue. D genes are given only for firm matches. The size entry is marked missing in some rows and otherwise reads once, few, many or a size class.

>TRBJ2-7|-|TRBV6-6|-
TGTGCCAGCAGTTTTCGACAGAGCTCCTACGAGCAGTACTTC
CASSFRQSSYEQYF
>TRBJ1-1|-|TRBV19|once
TGTGCCAGTAGTATAGATGACAGGTTCGCTGAAGCTTTCTTT
CASSIDDRFAEAFF
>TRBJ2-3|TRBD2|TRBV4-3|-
TGCGCCAGCAGCCAAGTAACTAGCGGGGCGGATACGCAGTATTTT
CASSQVTSGADTQYF
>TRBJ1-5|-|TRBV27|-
TGTGCCAGCAGTTTAGGGAGGGAGAATCAGCCCCAGCATTTT
CASSLGRENQPQHF
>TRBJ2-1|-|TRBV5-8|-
TGTGCCAGCAGCTTGGGGCTAGCAGGGTACAATGAGCAGTTCTTC
CASSLGLAGYNEQFF
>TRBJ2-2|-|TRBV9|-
TGTGCCAGCAGCGGGACATCAGGGCCCACCGGGGAGCTGTTTTTT
CASSGTSGPTGELFF
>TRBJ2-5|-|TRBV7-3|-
TGTGCCAGCAGCTTACTAGCTGGAGAGACCCAGTACTTC
CASSLLAGETQYF
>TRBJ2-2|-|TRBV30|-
TGTGCCTGGAGTGATCGGAACACCGGGGAGCTGTTTTTT
CAWSDRNTGELFF
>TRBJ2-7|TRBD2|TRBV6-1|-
TGTGCCAGCCGACTAGCGGGACTCTCCTACGAGCAGTACTTC
CASRLAGLSYEQYF
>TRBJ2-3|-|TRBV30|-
TGTGCCTGCGGAGGGGAAGGCGGAGATACGCAGTATTTT
CACGGEGGDTQYF
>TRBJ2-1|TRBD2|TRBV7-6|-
TGTGCCAGCAGCTGGAAACATCCGGCGGGAGATGCAGTCAATGAGCAGTTCTTC
CASSWKHPAGDAVNEQFF
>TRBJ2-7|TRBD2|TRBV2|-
TGTGCCAGCAGGGGCGGGGGTTTCTCCTACGAGCAGTACTTC
CASRGGGFSYEQYF
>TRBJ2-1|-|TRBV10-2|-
TGCGCCAGCGGTGGGAGAAACAATGAGCAGTTCTTC
CASGGRNNEQFF
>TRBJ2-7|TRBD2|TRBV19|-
TGTGCCAGTAGGCGACTGGCGGGGGGCTACGAGCAGTACTTC
CASRRLAGGYEQYF
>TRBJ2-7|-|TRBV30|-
TGTGCCTGGAGCGTCTTTAACTACGAGCAGTACTTC
CAWSVFNYEQYF
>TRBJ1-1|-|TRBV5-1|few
TGCGCCAGCACTGTCGATCCCGGTCTGAACACTGAAGCTTTCTTT
CASTVDPGLNTEAFF
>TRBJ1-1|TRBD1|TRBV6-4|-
TGTGCCAGCAGTGTTGACAGGGAAACTGAAGCTTTCTTT
CASSVDRETEAFF
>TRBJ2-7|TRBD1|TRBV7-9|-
TGTGCCACCAAACAGGGGGCCCCTGCCTACGAGCAGTACTTC
CATKQGAPAYEQYF
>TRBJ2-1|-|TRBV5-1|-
TGCGCCAGCAGCTTGGAGACAGCCAAACTGGGACATGAGCAGTTCTTC
CASSLETAKLGHEQFF
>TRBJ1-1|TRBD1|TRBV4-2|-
TGTGCCAGCAGCCATCCACAGGGGAGGGCTGAAGCTTTCTTT
CASSHPQGRAEAFF
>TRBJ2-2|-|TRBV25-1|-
TGTGCCAGCAGTGAGGCAGCCAACACCGGGGAGCTGTTTTTT
CASSEAANTGELFF
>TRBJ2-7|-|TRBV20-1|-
TGCAGTGCCAGTAGGGGGTACGAGCAGTACTTC
CSASRGYEQYF
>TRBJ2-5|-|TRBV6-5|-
TGTGCCAGCAGTTACTTCGGCCGGCAAGAGACCCAGTACTTC
CASSYFGRQETQYF
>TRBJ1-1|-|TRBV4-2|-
TGTGCCAGCAGCCAAAGCCCGGCCTTGAACACTGAAGCTTTCTTT
CASSQSPALNTEAFF
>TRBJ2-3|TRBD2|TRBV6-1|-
TGTGCCAGCACCCCCGGGAGGGGGGCAGATACGCAGTATTTT
CASTPGRGADTQYF
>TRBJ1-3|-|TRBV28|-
TGTGCCAGCAGTTTAATTGGGGGGTTCTCCGGTTACTCTGGAAACACCATATATTTT
CASSLIGGFSGYSGNTIYF
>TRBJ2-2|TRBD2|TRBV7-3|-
TGTGCCAGCAGCTTAACTAGCGGGATTACCGGGGAGCTGTTTTTT
CASSLTSGITGELFF
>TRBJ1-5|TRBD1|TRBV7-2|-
TGTGCCAGCAGCGGCCGACCGGGACAGGGAATGAGTCAGCCCCAGCATTTT
CASSGRPGQGMSQPQHF
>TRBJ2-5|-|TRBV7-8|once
TGTGCCAGCAGCCCGATGGTCACCCAGTACTTC
CASSPMVTQYF
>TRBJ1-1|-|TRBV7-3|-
TGTGCCAGCAGACGAGGGGTGAACACTGAAGCTTTCTTT
CASRRGVNTEAFF
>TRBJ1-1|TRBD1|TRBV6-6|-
TGTGCCAGCATCTTGGACGGACAGGCGGTCTTTGAAGCTTTCTTT
CASILDGQAVFEAFF
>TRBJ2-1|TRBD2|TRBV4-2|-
TGTGCCAGCAGCCAGTCGACTAGCGGGAGGGCCAATGAGCAGTTCTTC
CASSQSTSGRANEQFF
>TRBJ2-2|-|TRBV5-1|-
TGCGCCAGCAGCTCGGGGGCTACAGAATACACCGGGGAGCTGTTTTTT
CASSSGATEYTGELFF
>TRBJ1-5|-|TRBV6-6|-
TGTGCCAGCACCCGGACACCCTATAGCAATCAGCCCCAGCATTTT
CASTRTPYSNQPQHF
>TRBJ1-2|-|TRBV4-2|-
TGTGCCAGCAGCCAAGATGCTAACGGCTACACCTTC
CASSQDANGYTF
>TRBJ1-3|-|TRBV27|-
TGTGCCAGCCGACGAGGGGCCGGAAACACCATATATTTT
CASRRGAGNTIYF
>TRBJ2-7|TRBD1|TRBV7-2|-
TGTGCCAGCAGCCCAACCGCCACCAAAAGACAGGGCCACTACGAGCAGTACTTC
CASSPTATKRQGHYEQYF
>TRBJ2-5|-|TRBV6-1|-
TGTGCCAGCACCAGCAGGGGAGGGTCAGAGACCCAGTACTTC
CASTSRGGSETQYF
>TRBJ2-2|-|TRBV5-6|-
TGTGCCAGCAGACGGAGGTGGGAGGACACCGGGGAGCTGTTTTTT
CASRRRWEDTGELFF
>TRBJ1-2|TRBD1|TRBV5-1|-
TGCGCCAGCAGCTCCATGGGACAGGGGTACGGCTACACCTTC
CASSSMGQGYGYTF
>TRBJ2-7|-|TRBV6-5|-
TGTGCCAGCAGTTTGACGGTCAACTACGAGCAGTACTTC
CASSLTVNYEQYF
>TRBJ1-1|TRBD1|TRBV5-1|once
TGCGCCAGCAGCTTTCAGGGGGCGGCTGAAGCTTTCTTT
CASSFQGAAEAFF
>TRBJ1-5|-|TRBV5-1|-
TGCGCCAGCAGCTGGCGGGGGGGGACTTGGCCCCAGCATTTT
CASSWRGGTWPQHF
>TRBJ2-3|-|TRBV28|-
TGTGCCAGCAGTTTATGGGGTGGAAATACGCAGTATTTT
CASSLWGGNTQYF
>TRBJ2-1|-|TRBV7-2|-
TGTGCCAGCAGCTTAGTTTTTAGCTCCTACAATGAGCAGTTCTTC
CASSLVFSSYNEQFF
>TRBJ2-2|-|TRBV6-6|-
TGTGCCACCGAGGGGCGGATCGCGAACACCGGGGAGCTGTTTTTT
CATEGRIANTGELFF
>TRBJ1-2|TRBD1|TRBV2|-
TGTGCCAGCGCTCCGGGACAGGGGGACTATGGCTACACCTTC
CASAPGQGDYGYTF
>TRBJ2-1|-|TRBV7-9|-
TGTGCCAGCAGCTTGGTCATCCCAGGGGAGATAGTTACCAATGAGCAGTTCTTC
CASSLVIPGEIVTNEQFF
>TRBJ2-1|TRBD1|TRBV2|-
TGTGCCAGCGACAGGGGGATATACAATGAGCAGTTCTTC
CASDRGIYNEQFF
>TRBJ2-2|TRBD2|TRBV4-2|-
TGTGCCAGCAGCCCTGGACTAGCGGGAGGGATGAACACCGGGGAGCTGTTTTTT
CASSPGLAGGMNTGELFF